This paragraph covers one T cell receptor (beta chain) sequence. Original analysis: Estimation of nucleated cell counts was performed using reference gene primer amplification. Only in-frame clones appear in the TCRdb table, and some are missing; sequencing was by immunoSEQ multiplex PCR. V, J and clone size are those of that table, while D and trimming were read from the DNA. The table shows some 490,000 clones, with approximately 85% occurring only once. The data stem from a study of blood T cell repertoires in COVID-19. Study summary: Samples taken during acute and convalescent COVID-19 were collected in the United States, Italy and Spain. In each case, the material was cDNA or gDNA derived from T cells, B-cell-depleted T cells, or PBMCs.

Trimming removed 4 bases from V and 5 bases from J; junction bases left unmatched: 2. CDR3 length: 13 amino acids. The germline CDR1 and CDR2 sequences are KGHSH and LQKENI. This receptor was identified in a human donor in a cohort sampled during active COVID-19. J is TRBJ1-1 and V is TRBV18, with TRBD1 matching 9 bases. Sequenced material: peripheral blood. CDR3 nucleotide sequence: TGTGCCAGCTCACGGACAGGGGTAACTGAAGCTTTCTTT. Its protein is CASSRTGVTEAFF. Full variable domain (remainder filled in from reference TRBV18 and TRBJ1-1): NAGVMQNPRHLVRRRGQEARLRCSPMKGHSHVYWYRQLPEEGLKFMVYLQKENIIDESGMPKERFSAEFPKEGPSILRIQQVVRGDSAAYFCASSRTGVTEAFFGQGTRLTVV.